The entry below gives a single T cell receptor beta chain sequence along with its context. Its antigen is unknown. Template switching supplied a universal primer site; unique molecular identifiers were carried on the cDNA. TCRdb reprocessed the 5' RACE reads via MiXCR and lists one record per CDR3 protein. In the table there are about 1.7 million distinct CDR3 sequences, under 35% of which are singletons. This record belongs to a study of identical twins. The CDR3 is made up of 14 amino acids. The germline V gene has CDR1 SGHAT and CDR2 FQNNGV. With 3 bases clipped from V and 8 bases from J, the junction kept 4 bases outside the gene matches. Study-wide results and limits: Partly confounded zero-insertion analyses could result from invariant MAIT and iNKT cells. Insertions were fewer in abundant cord blood beta clonotypes, whereas memory repertoires showed none of this pattern.

The sample consisted of cord blood. The clonotype was recovered from a newborn girl in good health. This chain links TRBV11-2 with TRBJ2-2; 9 positions agree with TRBD2. DNA for the CDR3: TGTGCCAGCAGCTTTAGCGGGGGATCTGGGGAGCTGTTTTTT. This translates into CASSFSGGSGELFF.